This record covers a single T cell receptor (beta chain). The data were taken from a study of spatial heterogeneity in lung cancer. Via MiXCR, TCRdb re-called the 5' RACE reads, giving one row per CDR3 protein. The sample includes about 38,000 distinct CDR3 sequences, roughly 8% of them seen just once. Time point of the sample: sample taken at primary tumor resection. Whole RNA was taken from tumor, nontumor lung or frozen PBMC; it was then sequenced unsorted. The donor population consisted of 72 patients with untreated, early-stage non-small cell lung cancer. Germline V gene lookup returns CDR1 SGHVS and CDR2 FNYEAQ. This CDR3 contains 14 residues. V was clipped by 5 bases and J by 7 bases, with 14 bases between them.

The V gene is TRBV7-6, the J gene TRBJ1-4; D not resolved. Source: PBMCs, taken at surgery. This clonotype was sampled from a male donor with early-stage non-small cell lung cancer. The CDR3 bases are TGTGCCAGCAGCCGTAGGTGGGAGGGTGAAAAACTGTTTTTT. Protein sequence: CASSRRWEGEKLFF.